These T cell receptor beta chains were read from a single sample in a study of blood T cell repertoires in COVID-19. Libraries were prepared by immunoSEQ multiplex PCR; TCRdb keeps only in-frame clonotypes and omits some of them. In the table there are about 340,000 clones, approximately 86% of which are singletons. Input material: peripheral blood. Receptors originate from a woman aged 55-75 years with COVID-19, enrolled during active disease. The CDR3 runs from the conserved cysteine through the conserved F or W. The order of the fields is D gene, V gene, J gene, clone size, CDR3 DNA, CDR3 protein. D genes are given only for firm matches. Only some rows state a clone size, as once, few, many or a class for expanded clones.

>TRBD1|TRBV10-3|TRBJ1-2|once
TGTGCCACCTTAGGGACAGTTGGCTACACCTTC
CATLGTVGYTF
>-|TRBV6-6|TRBJ2-7|few
TGTGCCAGCAGACAACCCGGGGGAACCTACGAGCAGTACTTC
CASRQPGGTYEQYF
>TRBD1|TRBV19|TRBJ2-7|-
TGTGCCAGTAGTATCGCCAGGACAGGGGTGTACGAGCAGTACTTC
CASSIARTGVYEQYF
>-|TRBV5-6|TRBJ1-1|-
TGTGCCAGCAGCTTAACAGTGAACACTGAAGCTTTCTTT
CASSLTVNTEAFF
>TRBD1|TRBV6-5|TRBJ1-2|-
TGTGCCAGCAGACCGACAGGGCTCGGCTATGGCTACACCTTC
CASRPTGLGYGYTF
>TRBD2|TRBV7-2|TRBJ2-3|-
TGTGCCAGCAGCCTTCGGACTAGCGGGGGAACAGATACGCAGTATTTT
CASSLRTSGGTDTQYF
>-|TRBV27|TRBJ1-6|-
TGTGCCAGCAGTCTGACGGGGGTCACCCTCCACTTT
CASSLTGVTLHF
>-|TRBV5-1|TRBJ1-6|-
TGCGCCAGCAGCACTCACCCCCAGGGGATTAATTCACCCCTCCACTTT
CASSTHPQGINSPLHF
>TRBD1|TRBV6-2/TRBV6-3|TRBJ1-2|-
TGTGCCAGCAGTAACCGGGACAGAAACTATGGCTACACCTTC
CASSNRDRNYGYTF
>-|TRBV12-3/TRBV12-4|TRBJ1-4|-
TGTGCCAGCAGTTCGGGACGGGGGGAAAAACTGTTTTTT
CASSSGRGEKLFF
>TRBD2|TRBV5-1|TRBJ2-3|-
TGCGCCAGCGGGGAACTAGCGGGAGGCACAGATACGCAGTATTTT
CASGELAGGTDTQYF
>TRBD1|TRBV9|TRBJ1-2|-
TGTGCCAGCAGCGCCGGGACAGGGCTTGGCTACACCTTC
CASSAGTGLGYTF
>TRBD1|TRBV7-2|TRBJ2-2|-
TGTGCCAGCAGCACCCGGACAGGCCTGATCACCGGGGAGCTGTTTTTT
CASSTRTGLITGELFF
>-|TRBV3-1/TRBV3-2|TRBJ2-7|-
TGTGCCAGCAGCCAAGAGGGGGGGCCCCACGAGCAGTACTTC
CASSQEGGPHEQYF
>-|TRBV14|TRBJ1-2|-
TGTGCCAGCAGCCCCCTGGGTGGAGTAGTCTCAGCTAACTATGGCTACACCTTC
CASSPLGGVVSANYGYTF
>-|TRBV5-1|TRBJ2-7|-
TGCGCCAGCAGCTTGGCCCCCCCGCACACCCTGACGATTATTCTACGAGGGTTGGTCGAGCAGTACTTC
CASSLAPPHTLTIILRGLVEQYF
>-|TRBV13|TRBJ2-1|-
TGTGCCAGCAGCGGGGGGGCCCGGAATGAGCAGTTCTTC
CASSGGARNEQFF
>-|TRBV11-3|TRBJ1-2|-
TGTGCCAGCAGCTTATCGGGCAGGGAGGGTGGCTACACCTTC
CASSLSGREGGYTF
>-|TRBV24-1|TRBJ1-2|-
TGTGCCACCAGTGATTTCGCCAGGTTTATATATGGCTACACCTTC
CATSDFARFIYGYTF
>TRBD1|TRBV15|TRBJ1-2|-
TGTGCCACCAGCCCGGGACAGAATTATGGCTACACCTTC
CATSPGQNYGYTF
>-|TRBV7-9|TRBJ1-6|-
TGTGCCAGCAGCTTAAGAGGCAGCCCAAATAATTCACCCCTCCACTTT
CASSLRGSPNNSPLHF
>-|TRBV3-1/TRBV3-2|TRBJ2-1|-
TGTGCCAGCAGCCAAGATACTCGCCGAATCTACAATGAGCAGTTCTTC
CASSQDTRRIYNEQFF
>-|TRBV12-5|TRBJ1-2|-
TGTGCTAGTGGTTTCCCTTCGGGGGTTCTTAGGGACGGCTACACCTTC
CASGFPSGVLRDGYTF
>TRBD2|TRBV29-1|TRBJ2-5|-
TGCAGCATGACTAGCGGGGGGCCCCCAGAGACCCAGTACTTC
CSMTSGGPPETQYF
>TRBD1|TRBV30|TRBJ1-2|once
TGTGCCTGGAGTGGAGACAGGGCTAACTATGGCTACACCTTC
CAWSGDRANYGYTF
>-|TRBV18|TRBJ1-5|-
TGTGCCAGCTCACCAACAGGGTCTCAGCCCCAGCATTTT
CASSPTGSQPQHF
>-|TRBV3-1/TRBV3-2|TRBJ2-3|few
TGTGCCAGCAGCCAAGGCGAGAATACGCAGTATTTT
CASSQGENTQYF
>-|TRBV10-3|TRBJ1-5|-
TGTGCCATCAGTGAGTCTGCAGGGAATCAGCCCCAGCATTTT
CAISESAGNQPQHF
>-|TRBV27|TRBJ1-1|-
TGTGCCAGCAGTTTAGCGGGGGGTACAGCTTTCTTT
CASSLAGGTAFF
>-|TRBV4-1|TRBJ2-7|once
TGCGCCAGCAGCCAAGTAACGGCGGGACGGCACTACGAGCAGTACTTC
CASSQVTAGRHYEQYF
>TRBD2|TRBV12-5|TRBJ2-2|-
TGTGCTAGTGGTTTGCCAACTCTAGCGGGGGACAACACCGGGGAGCTGTTTTTT
CASGLPTLAGDNTGELFF
>-|TRBV6-5|TRBJ2-5|-
TGTGCCAGCAGTTACTCCGACAGAGGGACCCAGTACTTC
CASSYSDRGTQYF
>TRBD1|TRBV7-2|TRBJ1-6|-
TGTGCCAGCAGCTCCTCTAGACAGGGGGCGCGTGCGGCCCTCCACTTT
CASSSSRQGARAALHF
>-|TRBV18|TRBJ1-1|few
TGTGCCAGCTCACCGGTCGGAGGGGACACTGAAGCTTTCTTT
CASSPVGGDTEAFF
>TRBD2|TRBV3-1/TRBV3-2|TRBJ2-2|-
TGTGCCAGCAGCCAAGAAGGACCCCTTGGACCCAGCGGGGGGGCCTGCACCGGGGAGCTGTTTTTT
CASSQEGPLGPSGGACTGELFF
>TRBD2|TRBV2|TRBJ2-5|-
TGTGCCAGCAGCCCCGTAGCGGGGGGGCCGAGGGAGACCCAGTACTTC
CASSPVAGGPRETQYF
>-|TRBV15|TRBJ1-2|few
TGTGCCACCAGCAGAGCCCGGGGTGGTGGCTACACCTTC
CATSRARGGGYTF
>-|TRBV27|TRBJ1-6|-
TGTGCCAGCAGTTTATTGGAGGGCTCCTATAATTCACCCCTCCACTTT
CASSLLEGSYNSPLHF
>TRBD2|TRBV30|TRBJ2-7|-
TGTGCCTGGAGCGGGAGGGGAAACGAGCAGTACTTC
CAWSGRGNEQYF
>TRBD1|TRBV7-9|TRBJ2-1|-
TGTGCCAGCAGCGGGGACAGCAATGAGCAGTTCTTC
CASSGDSNEQFF
>TRBD1|TRBV5-1|TRBJ2-2|-
TGCGCCAGCAGCGTGACAGGGACCGGGGAGCTGTTTTTT
CASSVTGTGELFF
>TRBD2|TRBV4-1|TRBJ2-1|-
TGCGCCAGCAGCCAATGGATAGCGGGGGACCCCTACAATGAGCAGTTCTTC
CASSQWIAGDPYNEQFF
>TRBD2|TRBV27|TRBJ2-5|-
TGTGCCAGCAGTTTCGGGGGGGAGACCCAGTACTTC
CASSFGGETQYF